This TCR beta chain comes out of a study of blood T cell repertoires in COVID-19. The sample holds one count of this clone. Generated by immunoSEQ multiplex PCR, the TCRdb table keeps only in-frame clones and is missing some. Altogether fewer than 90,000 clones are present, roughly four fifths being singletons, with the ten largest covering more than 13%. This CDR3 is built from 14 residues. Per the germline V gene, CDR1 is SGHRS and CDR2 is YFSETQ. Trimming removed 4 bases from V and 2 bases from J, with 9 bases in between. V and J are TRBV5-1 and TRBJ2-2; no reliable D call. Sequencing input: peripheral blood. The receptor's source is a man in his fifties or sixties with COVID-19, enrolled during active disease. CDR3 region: CASSIDRNTGELFF. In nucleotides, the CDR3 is TGCGCCAGCAGCATCGATAGAAACACCGGGGAGCTGTTTTTT.